Each of the 12 T cell receptor beta chains below was sequenced from the same sample in a study of T cells expressing NK-cell markers. From the 5' RACE reads, TCRdb lists one entry per CDR3 protein and no DNA. This sample's clone table lists about 450,000 distinct CDR3 sequences. The specimen sequenced was blood T cells: a sorted CD56 or NKG2C T cell subset, CD4+ or CD8+ T cells, or bulk PBMC T cells (not recorded which). Receptors originate from a woman aged 18-70 years in good health.

The chain uses TRBV27 and TRBJ2-7; TCRdb picks TRBD1, but there is no DNA to check that call. The germline CDR1 and CDR2 sequences are MNHEY and SMNVEV (reference sequence). The CDR3 is 14 amino acids. The CDR3 is CASSFQGASYEQYF.

V and J are TRBV4-2 and TRBJ1-2. Germline V gene data show CDR1 as LGHNA and CDR2 as YNFKEQ. This CDR3 is 15 amino acids long. CDR3 loop: CASSPQSGGDYGYTF.

This sequence joins TRBV20-1 and TRBJ2-7; there is no DNA to check the TCRdb D call of TRBD2. The CDR3 is 14 residues long. Germline assignment: CDR1 DFQATT and CDR2 SNEGSKA (reference sequence). CDR3: CSASGDPRVREQYF.

The genes are TRBV20-1 and TRBJ2-7; TCRdb designates TRBD2, a call that cannot be tested without DNA. Looked up from germline, CDR1 is DFQATT and CDR2 is SNEGSKA (reference sequence). This CDR3 has 15 amino acids. The CDR3 spells CSASGPDIPSYEQYF.

The V gene is TRBV7-3, the J gene TRBJ2-1; TCRdb returns TRBD2, unconfirmable since there is no DNA. Germline loops: CDR1 SGHTA, CDR2 FQGTGA. This CDR3 contains 16 residues. The CDR3 loop reads CASSPSSGGAHNEQFF. Full variable domain (missing parts from reference TRBV7-3 and TRBJ2-1): GAGVSQTPSNKVTEKGKYVELRCDPISGHTALYWYRQSLGQGPEFLIYFQGTGAADDSGLPNDRFFAVRPEGSVSTLKIQRTERGDSAVYLCASSPSSGGAHNEQFFGPGTRLTVL.

The chain employs TRBV12-3 or TRBV12-4 and TRBJ2-1; the TCRdb D gene call, TRBD2, has no DNA to confirm it. The CDR3 runs to 14 residues. Here the CDR3 reads CASRQTPGLAEQFF.

The V gene is TRBV20-1, the J gene TRBJ2-2; TCRdb indicates TRBD1, and absent DNA this call remains unverified. This CDR3 comprises 14 residues. CDR1 DFQATT and CDR2 SNEGSKA come from the germline V gene (reference sequence). The CDR3 reads CSARAPGVTGELFF.

The rearrangement joins TRBV7-6 to TRBJ2-6; lacking DNA, the TRBD1 call made by TCRdb goes unchecked. The CDR3 is 16 amino acids. Per the germline V gene, CDR1 is SGHVS and CDR2 is FNYEAQ. The CDR3 loop is CASSLEGGSGANVLTF.

This chain uses TRBV11-2 with TRBJ2-1; checking the TCRdb D call of TRBD2 is not possible without DNA. The CDR3 spans 15 residues. Germline V gene sequence: CDR1 SGHAT, CDR2 FQNNGV. CDR3 residues: CASSLGLAVNNEQFF. The full variable domain, rest sourced from reference TRBV11-2 and TRBJ2-1, is EAGVAQSPRYKIIEKRQSVAFWCNPISGHATLYWYQQILGQGPKLLIQFQNNGVVDDSQLPKDRFSAERLKGVDSTLKIQPAKLEDSAVYLCASSLGLAVNNEQFFGPGTRLTVL.

The CDR3 reads CASSFASGSYEQYF. J is TRBJ2-7 and V is TRBV7-2; without DNA, the TCRdb call of TRBD2 cannot be checked. The CDR3 contains 14 residues. Germline CDR1 reads SGHTA; CDR2 reads FQGNSA.

The chain is built from TRBV10-3 and TRBJ2-3; the TCRdb D gene call, TRBD1, has no DNA to confirm it. Germline loops: CDR1 ENHRY, CDR2 SYGVKD. CDR3 size: 15 residues. The CDR3 loop reads CAISDEGGRTDTQYF.

The chain joins TRBV20-1 to TRBJ2-1; TCRdb's D call of TRBD2 is untestable without DNA. The CDR3 has 14 residues. CDR1 is DFQATT and CDR2 is SNEGSKA in the germline V gene (reference sequence). The CDR3 is CSASSYAVRDEQFF.